The T cell receptor beta chain under discussion was sequenced for a study of vaccination and CD4 T cells after COVID-19. An Oncomine TCR Beta short-read assay was used to sequence the DNA from cultured CD4+ T cells. TCRdb analysed the PCR reads with MiXCR anew, one entry per CDR3 protein. The table has under 15,000 distinct CDR3 sequences, 50% to 75% seen once. Treatment described: approximately 11-day PBMC culture with coronavirus spike peptide pools or control peptides (ViraFEST assay). CDR3 length: 11 residues. Per the germline V gene, CDR1 is MNHNS and CDR2 is SASEGT. V dropped 8 bases and J dropped 6 bases, with 11 bases sitting between them. Note on this clonotype: The antigen is undetermined.

This clonotype was obtained from a human donor who had recovered from COVID-19. The gene calls are TRBV6-1 and TRBJ2-7, with D possibly called TRBD1 or TRBD2 (5 bases each). Sequenced: CD4+ T cells from blood, cultured in vitro. The CDR3 sequence: CASGGRGEQYF. The DNA for the CDR3 is TGTGCCAGCGGGGGAAGGGGCGAGCAGTACTTC.